These T cell receptor beta chains were read from a single sample in a study of shared clonotypes between healthy human individuals. TCRdb's copy holds only in-frame clones and misses some; the assay was immunoSEQ multiplex PCR. This sample has about 1.9 million clones, with about 94% found just once. The sample was naive CD8+ T cells from PBMCs. The source is a man between 18 and 35 years old in good health. Some clones in this sample may be carry-over from other donors' samples. The CDR3 runs from the conserved cysteine through the conserved F or W. D genes are given only for firm matches. The size of a clone is reported for some rows only, either as once, few or many, or as a class for expanded clones.

size: -; J: TRBJ2-4; D: -; V: TRBV4-1; CDR3: CASSQVPGAKNIQYF; DNA: TGCGCCAGCAGCCAAGTTCCAGGGGCCAAAAACATTCAGTACTTC
size: -; J: TRBJ2-1; D: -; V: TRBV28; CDR3: CASDLSRERSYNEQFF; DNA: TGTGCCAGTGACCTCTCACGGGAGCGTTCCTACAATGAGCAGTTCTTC
size: -; J: TRBJ2-5; D: -; V: TRBV7-9; CDR3: CASSQSTPGTQYF; DNA: TGTGCCAGCAGCCAGTCGACCCCTGGGACCCAGTACTTC
size: -; J: TRBJ2-2; D: -; V: TRBV7-2; CDR3: CASSFSGWAGELFF; DNA: TGTGCCAGCAGCTTTTCAGGATGGGCCGGGGAGCTGTTTTTT
size: -; J: TRBJ2-7; D: -; V: TRBV5-1; CDR3: CASSLKPGFAAISYEQYF; DNA: TGCGCCAGCAGCTTAAAGCCCGGGTTTGCAGCGATCTCCTACGAGCAGTACTTC
size: -; J: TRBJ1-3; D: -; V: TRBV19; CDR3: CATFFGNTIYF; DNA: TGTGCCACATTTTTTGGAAACACCATATATTTT
size: -; J: TRBJ1-2; D: -; V: TRBV6-5; CDR3: CASSGGLPGGYTF; DNA: TGTGCCAGCAGTGGGGGACTCCCAGGGGGCTACACCTTC
size: -; J: TRBJ2-6; D: -; V: TRBV14; CDR3: CASSQDPRNSGANVLTF; DNA: TGTGCCAGCAGCCAAGATCCCAGAAACTCTGGGGCCAACGTCCTGACTTTC
size: once; J: TRBJ2-3; D: -; V: TRBV4-3; CDR3: CASSQEERGDTQYF; DNA: TGCGCCAGCAGCCAAGAAGAGAGGGGGGATACGCAGTATTTT
size: -; J: TRBJ1-1; D: -; V: TRBV30; CDR3: CAWSQAGWQGPNTEAFF; DNA: TGTGCCTGGAGTCAGGCGGGTTGGCAGGGACCCAACACTGAAGCTTTCTTT
size: -; J: TRBJ1-1; D: TRBD1; V: TRBV27; CDR3: CASSPQGERNTEAFF; DNA: TGTGCCAGCAGTCCCCAGGGGGAGAGGAACACTGAAGCTTTCTTT
size: -; J: TRBJ1-2; D: -; V: TRBV7-9; CDR3: CASLGGENYGYTF; DNA: TGTGCCAGCCTTGGGGGGGAAAACTATGGCTACACCTTC
size: -; J: TRBJ1-5; D: -; V: TRBV4-1; CDR3: CASSLEARGNQPQHF; DNA: TGCGCCAGCAGCCTGGAGGCAAGGGGAAATCAGCCCCAGCATTTT
size: -; J: TRBJ2-7; D: TRBD2; V: TRBV11-2; CDR3: CASSLGGSGKYEQYF; DNA: TGTGCCAGCAGCTTAGGTGGTAGCGGGAAGTACGAGCAGTACTTC
size: -; J: TRBJ1-6; D: TRBD1; V: TRBV6-5; CDR3: CASSYSGTVGWSPLHF; DNA: TGTGCCAGCAGTTACTCAGGGACAGTAGGTTGGTCACCCCTCCACTTT
size: -; J: TRBJ2-5; D: -; V: TRBV9; CDR3: CASSGWDQETQYF; DNA: TGTGCCAGCAGCGGGTGGGACCAAGAGACCCAGTACTTC
size: -; J: TRBJ1-3; D: TRBD1; V: TRBV29-1; CDR3: CSVPGTGAGNTIYF; DNA: TGCAGCGTCCCTGGGACAGGGGCTGGAAACACCATATATTTT
size: -; J: TRBJ2-2; D: TRBD2; V: TRBV25-1; CDR3: CASTLAGGPYTGELFF; DNA: TGTGCCAGCACCCTAGCGGGAGGGCCGTACACCGGGGAGCTGTTTTTT
size: -; J: TRBJ2-2; D: -; V: TRBV9; CDR3: CASREHNTGELFF; DNA: TGTGCCAGCAGGGAACATAACACCGGGGAGCTGTTTTTT
size: -; J: TRBJ2-1; D: -; V: TRBV9; CDR3: CASSSPRDLYNEQFF; DNA: TGTGCCAGCAGCTCGCCCCGGGACCTTTACAATGAGCAGTTCTTC
size: -; J: TRBJ1-1; D: -; V: TRBV9; CDR3: CASSPWGVGPGTEAFF; DNA: TGTGCCAGCAGCCCGTGGGGGGTCGGGCCGGGGACTGAAGCTTTCTTT
size: -; J: TRBJ2-5; D: TRBD1; V: TRBV27; CDR3: CASSLNPGQGLQTQYF; DNA: TGTGCCAGCAGTTTAAATCCGGGACAGGGACTTCAGACCCAGTACTTC
size: -; J: TRBJ1-5; D: -; V: TRBV19; CDR3: CASSSLTHQPQHF; DNA: TGTGCCAGTAGTTCCTTAACACACCAGCCCCAGCATTTT
size: -; J: TRBJ2-7; D: -; V: TRBV13; CDR3: CASSLGSGESYEQYF; DNA: TGTGCCAGCAGCTTAGGGTCCGGGGAGTCCTACGAGCAGTACTTC
size: -; J: TRBJ2-1; D: -; V: TRBV19; CDR3: CASSIGAPDYNEQFF; DNA: TGTGCCAGTAGTATTGGGGCCCCCGACTACAATGAGCAGTTCTTC
size: -; J: TRBJ1-1; D: -; V: TRBV11-2; CDR3: CASSLGGRVAEAFF; DNA: TGTGCCAGCAGCTTAGGGGGTCGGGTGGCTGAAGCTTTCTTT
size: -; J: TRBJ1-1; D: TRBD1; V: TRBV2; CDR3: CASRNGQGLNTEAFF; DNA: TGTGCCAGCAGAAACGGACAGGGGTTGAACACTGAAGCTTTCTTT
size: -; J: TRBJ2-1; D: -; V: TRBV5-1; CDR3: CASSSGTSGRGGLHNEQFF; DNA: TGCGCCAGCAGCTCCGGGACCTCAGGCCGAGGTGGGTTGCACAATGAGCAGTTCTTC
size: -; J: TRBJ2-3; D: -; V: TRBV6-5; CDR3: CASSSGLFSLSDTQYF; DNA: TGTGCCAGCAGTTCAGGGTTATTTAGTCTGTCAGATACGCAGTATTTT
size: -; J: TRBJ2-2; D: -; V: TRBV6-5; CDR3: CASSYRGSGELFF; DNA: TGTGCCAGCAGTTACAGGGGCTCCGGGGAGCTGTTTTTT
size: -; J: TRBJ1-1; D: TRBD1; V: TRBV6-1; CDR3: CASSERGGGAEAFF; DNA: TGTGCCAGCAGTGAGAGGGGAGGGGGCGCTGAAGCTTTCTTT
size: -; J: TRBJ2-2; D: -; V: TRBV4-2; CDR3: CASSQGEGGLTGELFF; DNA: TGTGCCAGCAGCCAAGGAGAGGGGGGGCTCACCGGGGAGCTGTTTTTT
size: -; J: TRBJ1-2; D: TRBD1; V: TRBV2; CDR3: CARETGGRGYTF; DNA: TGTGCCAGAGAGACAGGGGGCAGAGGCTACACCTTC
size: -; J: TRBJ1-5; D: -; V: TRBV6-1; CDR3: CASSELHSGLQPQHF; DNA: TGTGCCAGCAGTGAACTGCATTCAGGGCTTCAGCCCCAGCATTTT
size: few; J: TRBJ2-1; D: -; V: TRBV19; CDR3: CASSIFNEQFF; DNA: TGTGCCAGTAGTATCTTCAATGAGCAGTTCTTC
size: -; J: TRBJ2-2; D: TRBD2; V: TRBV7-3; CDR3: CASSPSGRGGTTGELFF; DNA: TGTGCCAGCAGCCCCTCGGGACGGGGGGGGACCACCGGGGAGCTGTTTTTT
size: -; J: TRBJ2-7; D: TRBD2; V: TRBV5-1; CDR3: CASRPGLAGHIYEQYF; DNA: TGCGCCAGCAGGCCGGGACTAGCGGGACACATATACGAGCAGTACTTC
size: -; J: TRBJ2-1; D: TRBD2; V: TRBV7-6; CDR3: CASSLGPRGDEQFF; DNA: TGTGCCAGCAGCTTAGGACCCCGGGGGGATGAGCAGTTCTTC
size: -; J: TRBJ2-7; D: -; V: TRBV12-5; CDR3: CASGPRVGSSYEQYF; DNA: TGTGCTAGTGGTCCCCGTGTTGGGAGCTCCTACGAGCAGTACTTC
size: -; J: TRBJ1-2; D: -; V: TRBV5-6; CDR3: CASSLGGHLYGYTF; DNA: TGTGCCAGCAGCTTGGGGGGACACCTCTATGGCTACACCTTC
size: -; J: TRBJ1-2; D: -; V: TRBV19; CDR3: CASTQGHYDLANYGYTF; DNA: TGTGCCAGTACCCAGGGGCACTACGACCTGGCTAACTATGGCTACACCTTC
size: -; J: TRBJ2-1; D: TRBD2; V: TRBV9; CDR3: CASSVASRGRAPYNEQFF; DNA: TGTGCCAGCAGCGTAGCTTCTCGCGGGAGGGCCCCCTACAATGAGCAGTTCTTC
size: -; J: TRBJ2-3; D: TRBD1; V: TRBV15; CDR3: CATSRDWGQSTDTQYF; DNA: TGTGCCACCAGCAGAGATTGGGGACAGAGCACAGATACGCAGTATTTT
size: -; J: TRBJ1-1; D: -; V: TRBV27; CDR3: CASSQQVPMNTEAFF; DNA: TGTGCCAGCAGTCAGCAGGTACCCATGAACACTGAAGCTTTCTTT
size: -; J: TRBJ1-2; D: -; V: TRBV4-3; CDR3: CASSPGRTREIGSYTF; DNA: TGCGCCAGCAGCCCCGGGAGGACCAGGGAGATTGGGAGCTACACCTTC
size: -; J: TRBJ1-1; D: TRBD1; V: TRBV29-1; CDR3: CSVTRTGEAFF; DNA: TGCAGCGTGACAAGGACAGGGGAAGCTTTCTTT
size: -; J: TRBJ2-7; D: TRBD2; V: TRBV6-1; CDR3: CASSDGGRVEQYF; DNA: TGTGCCAGCAGTGATGGCGGGAGGGTTGAGCAGTACTTC
size: -; J: TRBJ2-1; D: TRBD2; V: TRBV19; CDR3: CASSIGGLAGAVNEQFF; DNA: TGTGCCAGTAGTATAGGCGGGCTAGCGGGAGCAGTGAATGAGCAGTTCTTC
size: few; J: TRBJ2-2; D: TRBD2; V: TRBV6-5; CDR3: CASSYAGAGELFF; DNA: TGTGCCAGCAGTTACGCGGGAGCCGGGGAGCTGTTTTTT
size: -; J: TRBJ1-1; D: TRBD1; V: TRBV9; CDR3: CASSAHKDRANTEAFF; DNA: TGTGCCAGCAGCGCTCACAAGGACAGGGCCAACACTGAAGCTTTCTTT